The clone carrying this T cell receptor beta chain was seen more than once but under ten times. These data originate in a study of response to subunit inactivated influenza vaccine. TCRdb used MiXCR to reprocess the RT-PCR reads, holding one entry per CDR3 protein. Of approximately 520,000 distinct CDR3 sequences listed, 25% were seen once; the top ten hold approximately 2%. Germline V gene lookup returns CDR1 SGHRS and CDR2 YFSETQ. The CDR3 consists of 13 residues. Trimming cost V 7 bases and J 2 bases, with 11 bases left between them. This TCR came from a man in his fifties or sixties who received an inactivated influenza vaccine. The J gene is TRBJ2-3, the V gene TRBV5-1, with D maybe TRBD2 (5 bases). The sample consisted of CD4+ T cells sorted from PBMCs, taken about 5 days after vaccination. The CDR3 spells CASRRLPTDTQYF. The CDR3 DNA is TGCGCCAGCCGGAGGCTACCCACAGATACGCAGTATTTT.